This TCR beta chain was identified in a study of T cell repertoires in cytomegalovirus infection. TCRdb re-called the reads through MiXCR, storing one row per CDR3 protein. The sample records almost 550,000 distinct CDR3 sequences, approximately 15% being singletons. Germline lookup yields CDR1 SGHTS and CDR2 YDEGEE. J was trimmed by 4 bases and V by 4 bases; bases with no gene match: 19. CDR3 size: 18 residues. This sequence joins TRBV5-8 and TRBJ1-2; TRBD1 matches at 7 bases. Sample: CD8+ T cells from PBMCs. The sequence was obtained from a human donor in good health (CMV status not recorded). Some clones in this sample may be carry-over from other donors' samples. The CDR3 is CASSPRLTGTDSPYGYTF. The CDR3 nucleotides are TGTGCCAGCAGCCCTCGTTTGACAGGGACAGATTCTCCCTATGGCTACACCTTC. Using reference TRBV5-8 and TRBJ1-2 for the parts outside the CDR3, the full variable domain is EAGVTQSPTHLIKTRGQQATLRCSPISGHTSVYWYQQALGLGLQFLLWYDEGEERNRGNFPPRFSGRQFPNYSSELNVNALELEDSALYLCASSPRLTGTDSPYGYTFGSGTRLTVV.